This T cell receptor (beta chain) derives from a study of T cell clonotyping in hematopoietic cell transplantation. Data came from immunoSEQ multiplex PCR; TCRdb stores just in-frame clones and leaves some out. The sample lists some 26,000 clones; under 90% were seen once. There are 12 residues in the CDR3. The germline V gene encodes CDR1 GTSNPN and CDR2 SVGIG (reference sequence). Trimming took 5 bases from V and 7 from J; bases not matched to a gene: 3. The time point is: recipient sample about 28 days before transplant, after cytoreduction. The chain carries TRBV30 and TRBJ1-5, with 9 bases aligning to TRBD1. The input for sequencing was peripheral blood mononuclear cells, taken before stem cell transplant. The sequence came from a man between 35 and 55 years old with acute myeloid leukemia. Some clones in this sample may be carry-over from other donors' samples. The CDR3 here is CAWGQGLQPQHF. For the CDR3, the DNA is TGTGCCTGGGGACAGGGGTTGCAGCCCCAGCATTTT. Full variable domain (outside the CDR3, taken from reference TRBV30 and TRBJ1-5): SQTIHQWPATLVQPVGSPLSLECTVEGTSNPNLYWYRQAAGRGLQLLFYSVGIGQISSEVPQNLSASRPQDRQFILSSKKLLLSDSGFYLCAWGQGLQPQHFGDGTRLSIL.